Below are 15 T cell receptor beta chains sequenced from a single sample in a study of blood T cell repertoires in COVID-19. Sequencing used immunoSEQ multiplex PCR; TCRdb keeps in-frame clones, though not all of them. The sample holds a few hundred thousand clones, 80% to 90% seen once. The specimen was PBMCs or T cells enriched from blood (not recorded which). Source of these receptors: a woman between 18 and 30 years old in a cohort exposed to, infected with or recovered from COVID-19 (not recorded which).

J is TRBJ2-3 and V is TRBV5-1, with 7 bases lining up with TRBD2. CDR1 is SGHRS and CDR2 is YFSETQ in the germline V gene. The CDR3 is 18 residues long. The J segment lost 0 bases and the V segment lost 3 bases, leaving 13 bases of the junction unmatched. CDR3 sequence (DNA): TGCGCCAGCAGCTCGAAACAATTAGCGGGCCCTAGCACAGATACGCAGTATTTT. Amino acid sequence: CASSSKQLAGPSTDTQYF.

The V and J genes are TRBV23-1 and TRBJ1-2; TRBD1 matches 9 bases. TRBV23-1 is recorded as an ORF, its role being uncertain. The CDR3 runs 15 residues. V gave up 3 bases and J gave up 6 bases; unmatched junction bases: 8. The CDR3: CASSQIPGTGNGYTF. As DNA, the CDR3 is TGCGCCAGCAGTCAGATTCCCGGGACAGGGAATGGCTACACCTTC.

V and J are TRBV6-6 and TRBJ2-7, with TRBD2 identical over 11 bases. The junction had 9 bases not matched to a gene; V was cut back by 7 bases and J by 7 bases. The CDR3 length is 14 residues. CDR1 and CDR2 (germline): MNHNY, SVGAGI (reference sequence). Here the CDR3 reads CASNRLAGREEQYF. The CDR3 bases are TGTGCCAGCAACCGACTAGCGGGGCGGGAGGAGCAGTACTTC.

The CDR3 region is CASRSPGQGYGYTF. For the CDR3, the DNA is TGTGCCAGCAGGTCTCCGGGACAGGGCTATGGCTACACCTTC. The chain joins TRBV28 to TRBJ1-2; TRBD1 aligns across 9 bases. Germline V lookup: CDR1 MDHEN, CDR2 SYDVKM. Trimming took 6 bases from V and 4 from J; bases not matched to a gene: 6. This CDR3 has 14 amino acids.

This clone showed up just a few times. The chain recombines TRBV24-1 with TRBJ1-1; D is unclear. V lost 3 bases to trimming and J lost 1 base, with 8 bases between them. This CDR3 region has 14 residues. CDR1 is KGHDR, CDR2 SFDVKD, per germline. The CDR3 nucleotides are TGTGCCACCAGTGATGCCGCAGAGAACACTGAAGCTTTCTTT. Translation: CATSDAAENTEAFF.

The CDR3 DNA is TGTGCCAGCAGCTTAGCACAGGGGGCCTTCGATACGCAGTATTTT. It encodes CASSLAQGAFDTQYF. The chain couples TRBV11-1 to TRBJ2-3; the match to TRBD1 covers 9 bases. Germline V lookup: CDR1 SGHAT, CDR2 FQDESV (reference sequence). The CDR3 loop spans 15 amino acids. Trimming at V came to 0 bases and at J to 6 bases, leaving 4 bases not matched to a gene.

The rearrangement uses TRBV19 and TRBJ1-5; no clear D gene. Germline V gene sequence: CDR1 LNHDA, CDR2 SQIVND (reference sequence). The CDR3 runs to 14 residues. The germline V and J ends were trimmed by 1 base and 4 bases, with 8 bases remaining between them. CDR3 residues: CASSIVAGNQPQHF. CDR3 DNA sequence: TGTGCCAGTAGTATAGTTGCGGGGAATCAGCCCCAGCATTTT. The entire variable domain, with the rest obtained from reference TRBV19 and TRBJ1-5, is as follows: DGGITQSPKYLFRKEGQNVTLSCEQNLNHDAMYWYRQDPGQGLRLIYYSQIVNDFQKGDIAEGYSVSREKKESFPLTVTSAQKNPTAFYLCASSIVAGNQPQHFGDGTRLSIL.

The V call is TRBV10-3, the J call TRBJ2-5; possible D gene TRBD1, 5 bases. V was cut by 2 bases and J by 4 bases, with 11 bases left in between. CDR1 and CDR2 from the germline V gene are ENHRY and SYGVKD. The length of the CDR3 is 14 residues. Written as DNA, the CDR3 is TGTGCCATCAGTGAGCGGCAGGGTGGAGAGACCCAGTACTTC. Amino acid sequence: CAISERQGGETQYF.

The chain is built from TRBV3-1 (or the pseudogene TRBV3-2) and TRBJ1-2, with TRBD1 identical over 7 bases. CDR1 LGHDT and CDR2 YNNKEL come from the germline V gene (reference sequence). V was clipped by 6 bases and J by 7 bases; unmatched bases: 11. The CDR3 spans 14 residues. CDR3 amino acids: CASSLEGTVGGYTF. In nucleotides, the CDR3 is TGTGCCAGCAGTCTCGAAGGGACAGTGGGTGGCTACACCTTC.

The rearrangement links TRBV27 to TRBJ2-1; the D gene is possibly TRBD2 (6 bases). Trimming shortened V by 4 bases and J by 6 bases, and 16 bases separated the two germline ends. The CDR3 is 15 amino acids. CDR1 and CDR2 from the germline V gene are MNHEY and SMNVEV (reference sequence). CDR3 DNA: TGTGCCAGCAGTTCGGGACTTCCCCTGGGCAATGAGCAGTTCTTC. Amino acid sequence: CASSSGLPLGNEQFF.

The chain combines TRBV7-9 with TRBJ2-3; tentatively, D is TRBD2 (7 bases). Germline-derived CDR1 and CDR2 are SEHNR and FQNEAQ (reference sequence). The CDR3 has 14 residues. V was clipped by 3 bases and J by 2 bases, with 9 bases between them. The CDR3 is CASSLGGATDTQYF. The CDR3 DNA is TGTGCCAGCAGCTTGGGGGGGGCCACAGATACGCAGTATTTT. Based on the CDR3 plus reference TRBV7-9 and TRBJ2-3, the full variable domain is DTGVSQNPRHKITKRGQNVTFRCDPISEHNRLYWYRQTLGQGPEFLTYFQNEAQLEKSRLLSDRFSAERPKGSFSTLEIQRTEQGDSAMYLCASSLGGATDTQYFGPGTRLTVL.

This clone was observed a single time. The chain is built from TRBV5-1 and TRBJ2-2, with TRBD1 identical over 7 bases. With 4 bases clipped from V and 5 bases from J, the junction kept 8 bases outside the gene matches. The CDR3 contains 15 residues. The germline V gene has CDR1 SGHRS and CDR2 YFSETQ. CDR3 protein: CASSTDRVETGELFF. The CDR3, as DNA: TGCGCCAGCAGCACTGACAGGGTAGAAACCGGGGAGCTGTTTTTT.

This clone was counted only a few times. V and J are TRBV2 and TRBJ1-2; 7 nucleotides match TRBD1. J lost 3 bases, V lost 5 bases, and 6 bases had no gene match. The germline CDR1 and CDR2 sequences are SNHLY and FYNNEI. This CDR3 is 14 amino acids long. This chain's CDR3 is CASSSRQGHYGYTF. The CDR3 DNA follows: TGTGCCAGCAGTAGCAGACAGGGCCACTATGGCTACACCTTC.

The chain employs TRBV28 and TRBJ1-3; TRBD1 aligns across 10 bases. Germline V gene data show CDR1 as MDHEN and CDR2 as SYDVKM. The CDR3 is 16 amino acids. V shed 6 bases and J 0 bases; nucleotides not matched to a gene: 5. The CDR3 protein is CASRTGGPNSGNTIYF. As DNA, the CDR3 is TGTGCCAGCAGGACAGGGGGCCCAAACTCTGGAAACACCATATATTTT.

The V gene is TRBV5-1, the J gene TRBJ1-4; maybe TRBD1 (6 bases). The CDR3 loop spans 17 amino acids. Trimming pared 5 bases from V and 8 bases from J, leaving 25 bases between. The V gene's germline CDR1 is SGHRS and CDR2 YFSETQ. The CDR3 region is CASRLGGAIQGTEKLFF. The DNA of the CDR3 is TGCGCCAGCAGACTTGGGGGGGCCATCCAAGGTACGGAAAAACTGTTTTTT.